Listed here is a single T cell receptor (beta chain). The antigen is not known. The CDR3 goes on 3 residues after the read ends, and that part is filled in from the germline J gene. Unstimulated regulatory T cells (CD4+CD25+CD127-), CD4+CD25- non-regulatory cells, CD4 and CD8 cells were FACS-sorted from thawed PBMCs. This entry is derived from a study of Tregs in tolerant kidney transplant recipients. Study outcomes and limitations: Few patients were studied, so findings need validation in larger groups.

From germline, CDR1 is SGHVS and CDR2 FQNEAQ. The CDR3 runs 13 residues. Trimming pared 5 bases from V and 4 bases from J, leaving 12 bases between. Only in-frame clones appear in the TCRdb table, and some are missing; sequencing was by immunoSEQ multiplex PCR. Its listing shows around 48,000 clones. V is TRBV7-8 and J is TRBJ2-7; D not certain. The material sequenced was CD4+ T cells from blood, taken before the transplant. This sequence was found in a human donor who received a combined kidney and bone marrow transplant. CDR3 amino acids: CASSHDILYEQYF. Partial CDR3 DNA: TGTGCCAGCAGCCACGACATCTTGTACGAG. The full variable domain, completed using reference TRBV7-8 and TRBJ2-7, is GAGVSQSPRYKVAKRGQDVALRCDPISGHVSLFWYQQALGQGPEFLTYFQNEAQLDKSGLPSDRFFAERPEGSVSTLKIQRTQQEDSAVYLCASSHDILYEQYFGPGTRLTVT.